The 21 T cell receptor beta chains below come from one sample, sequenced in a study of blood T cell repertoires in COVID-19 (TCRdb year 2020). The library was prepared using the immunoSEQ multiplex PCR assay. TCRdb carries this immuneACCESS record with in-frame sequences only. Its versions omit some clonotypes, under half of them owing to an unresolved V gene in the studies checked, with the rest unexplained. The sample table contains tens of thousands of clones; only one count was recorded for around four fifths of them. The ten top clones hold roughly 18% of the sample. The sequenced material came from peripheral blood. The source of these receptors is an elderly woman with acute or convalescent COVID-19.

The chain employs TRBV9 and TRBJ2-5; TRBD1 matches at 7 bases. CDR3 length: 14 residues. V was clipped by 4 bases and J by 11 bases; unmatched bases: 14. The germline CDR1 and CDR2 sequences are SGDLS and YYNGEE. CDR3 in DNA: TGTGCCAGCAGCCCGACGGGACAGTGGCCGATTCAGTACTTC. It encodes CASSPTGQWPIQYF.

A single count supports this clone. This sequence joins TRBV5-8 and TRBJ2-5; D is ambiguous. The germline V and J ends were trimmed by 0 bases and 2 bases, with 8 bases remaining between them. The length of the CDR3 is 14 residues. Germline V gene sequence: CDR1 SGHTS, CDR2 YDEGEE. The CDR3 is CASSLGLLQETQYF. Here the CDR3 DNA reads TGTGCCAGCAGCTTGGGACTGTTACAAGAGACCCAGTACTTC. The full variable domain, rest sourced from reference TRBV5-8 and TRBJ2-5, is EAGVTQSPTHLIKTRGQQATLRCSPISGHTSVYWYQQALGLGLQFLLWYDEGEERNRGNFPPRFSGRQFPNYSSELNVNALELEDSALYLCASSLGLLQETQYFGPGTRLLVL.

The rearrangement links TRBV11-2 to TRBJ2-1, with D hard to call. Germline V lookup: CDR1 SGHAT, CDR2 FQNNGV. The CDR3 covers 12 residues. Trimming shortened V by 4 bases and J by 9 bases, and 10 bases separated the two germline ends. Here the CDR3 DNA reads TGTGCCAGCAGCTCCCCCTTGTCTGAGCAGTTCTTC. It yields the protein CASSSPLSEQFF.

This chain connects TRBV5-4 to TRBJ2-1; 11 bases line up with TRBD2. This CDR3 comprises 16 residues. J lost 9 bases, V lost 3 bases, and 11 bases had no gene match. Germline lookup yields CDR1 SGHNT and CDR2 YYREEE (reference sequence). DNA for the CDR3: TGTGCCAGCAGCTCCTTTAGCGGGAGGGCCGTTGGTGAGCAGTTCTTC. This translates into CASSSFSGRAVGEQFF.

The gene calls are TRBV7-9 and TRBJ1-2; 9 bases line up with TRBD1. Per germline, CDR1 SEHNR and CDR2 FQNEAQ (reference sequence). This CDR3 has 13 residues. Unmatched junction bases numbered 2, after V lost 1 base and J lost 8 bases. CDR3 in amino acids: CASSLGTGDGYTF. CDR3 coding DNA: TGTGCCAGCAGCTTAGGGACAGGGGACGGCTACACCTTC.

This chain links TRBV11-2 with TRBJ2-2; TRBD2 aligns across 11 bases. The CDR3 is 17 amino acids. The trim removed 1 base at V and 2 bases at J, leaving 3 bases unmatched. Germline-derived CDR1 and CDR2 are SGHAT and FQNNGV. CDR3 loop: CASSLARLAGNTGELFF. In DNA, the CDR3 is TGTGCCAGCAGCTTAGCCAGACTAGCGGGAAACACCGGGGAGCTGTTTTTT.

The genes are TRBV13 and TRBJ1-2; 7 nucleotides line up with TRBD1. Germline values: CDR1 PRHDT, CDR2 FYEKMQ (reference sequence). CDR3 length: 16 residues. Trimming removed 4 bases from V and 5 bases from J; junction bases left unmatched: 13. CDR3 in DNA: TGTGCCAGCAGCTGGACCTTTGACAGGGAGATATATGGCTACACCTTC. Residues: CASSWTFDREIYGYTF.

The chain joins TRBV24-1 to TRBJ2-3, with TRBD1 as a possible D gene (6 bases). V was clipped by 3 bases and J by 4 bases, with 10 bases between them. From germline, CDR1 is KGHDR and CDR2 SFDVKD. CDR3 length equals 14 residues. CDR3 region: CATSDPWTADTQYF. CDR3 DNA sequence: TGTGCCACCAGTGATCCTTGGACAGCAGATACGCAGTATTTT.

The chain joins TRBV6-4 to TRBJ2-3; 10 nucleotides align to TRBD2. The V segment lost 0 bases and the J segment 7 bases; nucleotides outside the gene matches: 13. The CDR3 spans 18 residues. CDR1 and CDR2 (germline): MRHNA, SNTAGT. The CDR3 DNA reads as TGTGCCAGCAGTGACTCGGGCGGTCTAGCGGGGGCCCGAAATACGCAGTATTTT. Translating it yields CASSDSGGLAGARNTQYF.

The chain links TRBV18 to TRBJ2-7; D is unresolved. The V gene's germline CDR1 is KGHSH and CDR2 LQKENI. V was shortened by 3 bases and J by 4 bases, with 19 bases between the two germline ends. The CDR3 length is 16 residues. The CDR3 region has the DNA TGTGCCAGCTCACCTTCCACACCGCTCCACACGTACGAGCAGTACTTC. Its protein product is CASSPSTPLHTYEQYF. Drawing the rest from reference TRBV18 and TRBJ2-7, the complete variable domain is NAGVMQNPRHLVRRRGQEARLRCSPMKGHSHVYWYRQLPEEGLKFMVYLQKENIIDESGMPKERFSAEFPKEGPSILRIQQVVRGDSAAYFCASSPSTPLHTYEQYFGPGTRLTVT.

CDR3 sequence (DNA): TGTGCCAGCAGCTGGCCATCTAGCGGGGGCCACAATGAGCAGTTCTTC. Its translation: CASSWPSSGGHNEQFF. The V call is TRBV5-6, the J call TRBJ2-1; 10 bases fit TRBD2. Germline V gene sequence: CDR1 SGHDT, CDR2 YYEEEE. After removal of 3 bases from V and 5 bases from J, the junction contained 8 bases not matched to a gene. The CDR3 has 16 amino acids.

As DNA, the CDR3 is TGTGCCAGTACCACGTCCGGGGTCCTTCGTTCTGGCGGGGAGCTGTTTTTT. It translates to CASTTSGVLRSGGELFF. V and J are TRBV19 and TRBJ2-2; perhaps TRBD2 as D (5 bases). This CDR3 is 17 amino acids long. CDR1 is LNHDA and CDR2 is SQIVND in the germline V gene (reference sequence). The V and J ends lost 7 bases and 7 bases respectively, with 25 bases between them.

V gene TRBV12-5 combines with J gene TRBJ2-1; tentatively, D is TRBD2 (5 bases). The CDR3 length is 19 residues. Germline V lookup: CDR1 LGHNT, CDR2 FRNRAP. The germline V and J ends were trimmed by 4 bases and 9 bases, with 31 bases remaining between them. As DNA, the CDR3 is TGTGCTAGTGGTTCGGGAAGCCGACCCCCTGAATCCTTTCCTTTTGAGCAGTTCTTC. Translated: CASGSGSRPPESFPFEQFF.

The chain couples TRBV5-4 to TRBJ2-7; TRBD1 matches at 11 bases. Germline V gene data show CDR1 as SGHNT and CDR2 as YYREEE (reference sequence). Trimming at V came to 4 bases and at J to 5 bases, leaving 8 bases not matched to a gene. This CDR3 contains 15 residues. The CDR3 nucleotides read TGTGCCAGCAGCGTACCGGGACAGGGGGTCCACGAGCAGTACTTC. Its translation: CASSVPGQGVHEQYF.

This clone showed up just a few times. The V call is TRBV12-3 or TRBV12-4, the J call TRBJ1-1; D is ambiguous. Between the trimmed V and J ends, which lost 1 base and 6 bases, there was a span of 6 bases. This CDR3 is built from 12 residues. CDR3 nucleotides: TGTGCCAGCAGTTTAGTTGGCCCTGAAGCTTTCTTT. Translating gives CASSLVGPEAFF.

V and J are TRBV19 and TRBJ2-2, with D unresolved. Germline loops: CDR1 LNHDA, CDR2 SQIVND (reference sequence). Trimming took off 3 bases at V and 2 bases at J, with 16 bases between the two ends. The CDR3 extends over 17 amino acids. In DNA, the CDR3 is TGTGCCAGTAGTATTGGTTTTTGGAGTAAAAACACCGGGGAGCTGTTTTTT. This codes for CASSIGFWSKNTGELFF.

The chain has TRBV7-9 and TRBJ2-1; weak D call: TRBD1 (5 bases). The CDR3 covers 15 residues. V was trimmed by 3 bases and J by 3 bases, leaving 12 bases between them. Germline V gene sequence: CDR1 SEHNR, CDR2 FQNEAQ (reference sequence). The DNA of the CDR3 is TGTGCCAGCAGCTTCGCAGGGATCGGCTACAATGAGCAGTTCTTC. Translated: CASSFAGIGYNEQFF.

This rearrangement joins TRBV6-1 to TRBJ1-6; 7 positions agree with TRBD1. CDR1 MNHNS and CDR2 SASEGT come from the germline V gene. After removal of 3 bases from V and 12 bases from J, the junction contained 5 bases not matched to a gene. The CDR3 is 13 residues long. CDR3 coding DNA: TGTGCCAGCAGTGAGGGACAGTGGGTACCCCTCCACTTT. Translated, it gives CASSEGQWVPLHF.

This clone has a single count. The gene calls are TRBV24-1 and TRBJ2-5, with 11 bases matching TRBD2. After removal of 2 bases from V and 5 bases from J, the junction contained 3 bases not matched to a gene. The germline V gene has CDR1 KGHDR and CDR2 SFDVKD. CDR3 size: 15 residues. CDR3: CATSDWTSGRETQYF. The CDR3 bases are TGTGCCACCAGTGATTGGACTAGCGGGCGTGAGACCCAGTACTTC.

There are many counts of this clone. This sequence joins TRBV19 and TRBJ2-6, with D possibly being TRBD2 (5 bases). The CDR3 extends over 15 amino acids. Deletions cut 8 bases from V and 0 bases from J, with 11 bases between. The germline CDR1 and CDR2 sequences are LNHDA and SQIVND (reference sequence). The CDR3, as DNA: TGTGCCAGTCATTGGGGAGTCTCTGGGGCCAACGTCCTGACTTTC. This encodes CASHWGVSGANVLTF.

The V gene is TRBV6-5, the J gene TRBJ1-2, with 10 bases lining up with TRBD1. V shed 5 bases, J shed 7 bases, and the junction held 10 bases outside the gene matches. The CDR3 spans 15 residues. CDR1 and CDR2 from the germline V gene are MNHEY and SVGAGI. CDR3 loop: CASSPADRGVGGYTF. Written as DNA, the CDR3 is TGTGCCAGCAGTCCGGCGGACAGGGGGGTCGGTGGCTACACCTTC.